This T cell receptor beta chain appears in the sequencing data of a study of T cell repertoires in cytomegalovirus infection. In the study overall: Matching HLA type and CMV infection were both indicated by public TCR beta signatures. Regarding the study as a whole: Within the response measured ex vivo, HLA-C-restricted CMV-specific TCR beta clonotypes were dominant.

At least ten counts were recorded for this clonotype. The target antigen is unknown. One entry per CDR3 protein results from TCRdb running MiXCR on the reads. Of 200,000 to 300,000 distinct CDR3 sequences in the sample, roughly 12% were seen once. The sample taken for sequencing was PBMCs. The TCR comes from a human donor in good health (CMV status not recorded). Some clones in this sample may be carry-over from other donors' samples.

The CDR3 sequence is CASSWASGEGADTQYF. DNA for the CDR3: TGTGCCAGCAGCTGGGCTAGCGGGGAAGGGGCAGATACGCAGTATTTT. This sequence joins TRBV7-2 and TRBJ2-3; 9 nucleotides agree with TRBD2. Germline V gene data show CDR1 as SGHTA and CDR2 as FQGNSA. The CDR3 extends over 16 amino acids. V trimming: 4 bases; J trimming: 4 bases; junction bases outside the gene matches: 9.